The sequence of this T cell receptor beta chain was determined in a study of shared clonotypes between healthy human individuals. Study results and limitations: In general, naive subsets displayed greater estimated richness than memory subsets did.

Worth noting for this clone: Antigen unknown.

Generated by immunoSEQ multiplex PCR, the TCRdb table keeps only in-frame clones and is missing some. The repertoire includes about 340,000 clones, 73% of them detected once, and 10% sits in the top ten. The CDR3 is made up of 15 amino acids. CDR1 and CDR2 from the germline V gene are LNHDA and SQIVND (reference sequence). V was pared by 3 bases and J by 2 bases, with 8 bases between. V gene TRBV19 combines with J gene TRBJ2-6; D is ambiguous. The sample was memory CD4+ T cells sorted from blood. Subset of the sample: CD45RA-negative fraction. This TCR derives from a man aged 30-40 years in good health. Here the CDR3 reads CASSISVAGANVLTF. Here the CDR3 DNA reads TGTGCCAGTAGTATTTCCGTTGCTGGGGCCAACGTCCTGACTTTC.